This entry describes one T cell receptor (beta chain). Its antigen is not identified. Some clones are missing from TCRdb's copy, which holds only in-frame ones; the method was immunoSEQ multiplex PCR. The sample lists roughly 2.4 million clones, around 95% occurring once. The data belong to a study of shared clonotypes between healthy human individuals. Study-level points and caveats: Genetic and exposure-history diversity was limited by the small donor number. Naive subsets usually exceeded memory subsets in estimated richness. Clonotype sharing levels among donors were expected to vary with sequencing depth. Lower generation probabilities were found for non-shared clonotypes than for those shared by all four donors.

With 7 bases removed from V and 7 bases from J, the gap between germline ends came to 10 bases. This CDR3 spans 11 amino acids. The germline V gene encodes CDR1 SNHLY and CDR2 FYNNEI. Material: naive CD4+ T cells sorted from blood. Specified subset: CD45RA+ positively selected. The TCR was taken from a young man in good health. The J gene is TRBJ1-2, the V gene TRBV2; D possibly corresponds to TRBD1 (5 bases). CDR3 nucleotide sequence: TGTGCCAGCATAGTTGGGGGTGGCTACACCTTC. Translation: CASIVGGGYTF.